This entry features one T cell receptor (beta chain) sequence. The antigen is unknown. Use of 60 Vbeta and 13 Jbeta primers characterized the PCR. Per the authors' pipeline: Per a later analysis, the number of unique TCR beta chains was roughly 87 million, of which about 11 million were shared. TCRdb's table, derived via immunoSEQ multiplex PCR, lists solely in-frame clones and lacks some. From that table come the V and J calls and clone size; the DNA was used to work out D and trimming. The sample includes approximately 170,000 clones, less than 80% seen only once; the top ten take less than 0.9%. The data are from a study of cytomegalovirus exposure and HLA in healthy donors. Study results and caveats: A previous analysis found most TCR beta V segments productive roughly 87% or roughly 30% of the time. It was reported that the classifier diagnosed cytomegalovirus status with high specificity and sensitivity in both the original and validation cohorts.

Per germline, CDR1 MRHNA and CDR2 SNTAGT. The V and J ends lost 6 bases and 7 bases, in that order; junction bases with no gene match: 5. CDR3 length: 13 residues. Sample: PBMCs. The TCR originated in a female donor in good health and CMV-seronegative. V and J are TRBV6-4 and TRBJ1-1, with TRBD1 matching 10 bases. CDR3 sequence reads: CASRGQGGDEAFF. DNA for the CDR3: TGTGCCAGCAGAGGACAGGGGGGGGATGAAGCTTTCTTT.